Listed below are T cell receptor beta chains from one sample, sequenced in a study of cytomegalovirus exposure and HLA in healthy donors. Here immunoSEQ multiplex PCR was the method, and the copy in TCRdb shows in-frame clones only, minus some. The sample includes 110,000 to 150,000 clones, roughly 82% of them seen just once. Input material: PBMCs. These receptors were taken from a man between 25 and 39 years old in good health and CMV-seronegative. Each CDR3 is given with its conserved first and last residue. The order of the fields is D gene, V gene, J gene, clone size, CDR3 protein, CDR3 DNA. The D gene is left open where the match is weak. For some rows the clone size is stated as once, few or many, or as a class when expanded; others skip it.

-	TRBV7-8	TRBJ2-7	-	CASSAPEGPDSYEQYF	TGTGCCAGCAGCGCCCCGGAGGGGCCCGACTCCTACGAGCAGTACTTC
TRBD2	TRBV10-3	TRBJ2-3	-	CAISAGTSGGDTQYF	TGTGCCATCAGTGCTGGGACTAGCGGGGGCGATACGCAGTATTTT
-	TRBV7-9	TRBJ1-1	-	CASMLQGPNTEAFF	TGTGCCAGCATGCTACAGGGACCGAACACTGAAGCTTTCTTT
-	TRBV2	TRBJ1-5	-	CASTADSFDQPQHF	TGTGCCAGCACGGCGGACAGTTTTGATCAGCCCCAGCATTTT
TRBD2	TRBV5-5	TRBJ2-1	-	CASSSGLAGGSYNEQFF	TGTGCCAGCAGCTCGGGACTAGCGGGAGGGTCCTACAATGAGCAGTTCTTC
TRBD1	TRBV9	TRBJ2-5	-	CASSVAGTGGREQYF	TGTGCCAGCAGCGTAGCTGGGACAGGGGGCAGGGAGCAGTACTTC
TRBD1	TRBV10-3	TRBJ1-2	-	CAISELTGNYGYTF	TGTGCCATCAGTGAGCTGACAGGGAACTATGGCTACACCTTC
-	TRBV11-3	TRBJ2-2	-	CASSLSGKFGELFF	TGTGCCAGCAGCTTGTCCGGGAAGTTCGGGGAGCTGTTTTTT
TRBD1	TRBV19	TRBJ2-2	-	CASSLIGQGGRWLFF	TGTGCCAGTAGTCTAATCGGACAGGGGGGCCGTTGGCTGTTTTTT
-	TRBV28	TRBJ2-7	-	CASSFYRGSYEQYF	TGTGCCAGCAGTTTCTACCGGGGATCCTACGAGCAGTACTTC
TRBD1	TRBV7-8	TRBJ2-1	few	CASSTRQGKDEQFF	TGTGCCAGCAGCACTCGACAGGGAAAGGATGAGCAGTTCTTC
-	TRBV5-6	TRBJ2-4	-	CASSLALAKNSQYF	TGTGCCAGCAGCTTGGCTCTAGCCAAAAACAGTCAGTACTTC
TRBD1	TRBV7-9	TRBJ1-6	once	CASQPTGQNSPLHF	TGTGCCAGCCAGCCGACAGGGCAAAATTCACCCCTCCACTTT
-	TRBV29-1	TRBJ2-1	-	CSVEDRETYSYNEQFF	TGCAGCGTTGAAGATCGGGAGACGTACTCCTACAATGAGCAGTTCTTC
-	TRBV5-1	TRBJ2-7	-	CASSLHAGVSYEQYF	TGCGCCAGCAGCTTGCATGCAGGGGTCTCCTACGAGCAGTACTTC
-	TRBV2	TRBJ2-7	-	CASSDRGAYYEQYF	TGTGCCAGCAGTGATCGGGGTGCCTACTACGAGCAGTACTTC
-	TRBV7-8	TRBJ1-4	-	CASSLARLNEKLFF	TGTGCCAGCAGCTTAGCCAGACTTAATGAAAAACTGTTTTTT